Below, 9 T cell receptor beta chains from the same sample are listed, as sequenced in a study of human T cells and chemical hapten exposure. From the RACE reads, TCRdb called clonotypes with MiXCR, one entry per CDR3 protein. This table holds about 290,000 distinct CDR3 sequences, 7.5% to 8% found once. Time point of the sample: pre-sensitization, week 0. Specified treatment: therapeutic diphenylcyclopropenone sensitization with weekly scalp DPC. The specimen was whole blood, collected in connection with sensitization to the hapten diphenylcyclopropenone (DPC). The receptors were gathered from a man aged 18 to 35 with alopecia areata. Some clones in this sample may be carry-over from other donors' samples.

This clonotype was found many times. The V call is TRBV28, the J call TRBJ2-7; either TRBD1 or TRBD2 may supply D (5 bases each). The V end was cut by 6 bases, the J end by 2 bases, with 17 bases between. The CDR3 is 15 amino acids. Germline V gene sequence: CDR1 MDHEN, CDR2 SYDVKM. CDR3 bases: TGTGCCAGCAGCCCCTATTCCGGGGCTACCTACGAGCAGTACTTC. Its translation: CASSPYSGATYEQYF.

This clonotype has ten or more counts. This rearrangement joins TRBV4-1 to TRBJ2-6; 9 nucleotides align to TRBD1. The germline V gene encodes CDR1 MGHRA and CDR2 YSYEKL. V trimming: 3 bases; J trimming: 2 bases; junction bases outside the gene matches: 8. CDR3 length: 18 residues. CDR3: CASSHPGQGLPGANVLTF. In nucleotides, the CDR3 is TGCGCCAGCAGCCACCCGGGACAGGGTTTGCCTGGGGCCAACGTCCTGACTTTC.

This clonotype was detected many times. The V call is TRBV5-1, the J call TRBJ2-7; tentative D call: TRBD1 (6 bases). The V end lost 0 bases, the J end lost 4 bases, and 11 bases lay between the germline ends. This CDR3 has 14 residues. CDR1 SGHRS and CDR2 YFSETQ come from the germline V gene. CDR3 in DNA: TGCGCCAGCAGCTTGGCCGGGACACCGTACGAGCAGTACTTC. Protein sequence: CASSLAGTPYEQYF.

Of note for this clonotype: Possible read error: a much larger clone is one base away. The chain links TRBV4-3 to TRBJ1-4; 7 positions match TRBD1. Germline CDR1 is LGHNA and CDR2 is YSLEER. V gave up 6 bases and J gave up 10 bases; unmatched junction bases: 5. The CDR3 is 12 amino acids. The chain's CDR3 is CASRPRTGKLFF. As DNA, the CDR3 is TGCGCCAGCAGACCCCGGACAGGAAAACTGTTTTTT.

V and J are TRBV21-1 and TRBJ2-3; the table's D call of TRBD1 was not tested on the DNA. TRBV21-1 is designated a pseudogene. The CDR3 covers 13 residues. The CDR3 is CASPDRGTDTQYF. Written as DNA, the CDR3 is TGTGCCAGCCCGGACAGGGGTACAGATACGCAGTATTTT.

This clonotype has ten or more counts. This chain's CDR3 is CASSPLVGQANGYTF. CDR3 in DNA: TGTGCCAGCAGTCCGTTAGTAGGACAAGCAAATGGCTACACCTTC. The chain carries TRBV6-5 and TRBJ1-2, with a possible D match to TRBD1 (5 bases). This CDR3 spans 15 amino acids. V was shortened by 5 bases and J by 6 bases, with 19 bases between the two germline ends. Germline V gives CDR1 MNHEY, CDR2 SVGAGI.

This clonotype was found many times. The chain combines TRBV12-3 or TRBV12-4 with TRBJ1-1; no reliable D call. The CDR3 is 13 residues long. V was trimmed by 2 bases and J by 0 bases, leaving 4 bases between them. The CDR3 nucleotides read TGTGCCAGCAGTTTATGGGTGAACACTGAAGCTTTCTTT. It yields the protein CASSLWVNTEAFF.

The table lists this clonotype with a few counts. The V call is TRBV28, the J call TRBJ1-1; unclear D gene. CDR1 and CDR2 from the germline V gene are MDHEN and SYDVKM. CDR3 length: 15 residues. Between the trimmed V and J ends, which lost 2 bases and 4 bases, there was a span of 14 bases. The CDR3 bases are TGTGCCAGCAGTTTAACGACTTATGGTGGCACTGAAGCTTTCTTT. This translates into CASSLTTYGGTEAFF. The whole variable domain, filled in from reference TRBV28 and TRBJ1-1, reads DVKVTQSSRYLVKRTGEKVFLECVQDMDHENMFWYRQDPGLGLRLIYFSYDVKMKEKGDIPEGYSVSREKKERFSLILESASTNQTSMYLCASSLTTYGGTEAFFGQGTRLTVV.

This clonotype was seen more than once but under ten times. The gene calls are TRBV11-1 and TRBJ1-2; tentative D call: TRBD1 (5 bases). This CDR3 has 14 residues. The germline gives CDR1 SGHAT, CDR2 FQDESV (reference sequence). Trimming stripped 2 bases from V and 4 bases from J, with 11 bases between. This CDR3 is CASSLSSGSYGYTF. In nucleotides, the CDR3 is TGTGCCAGCAGCTTAAGTTCAGGGAGCTATGGCTACACCTTC.